These 17 T cell receptor beta chains were all obtained from the same sample, sequenced in a study of persistence of HIV-infected CD4 T cells. What these receptors recognize is not known. This was the immunoSEQ version 4 assay in survey mode. Sequenced by immunoSEQ multiplex PCR; TCRdb stores in-frame clones only, minus some. This table holds more than 15,000 clones, 70% to 80% found once. The stimulus was lysate of CMV-infected fibroblasts, 9 to 10 ug/mL. CD4+ T cells upregulating both CD40 ligand and CD69 were sorted as responding cells. Sequenced material: CD4+ T cells sorted from PBMCs after approximately 20-hour stimulation, taken from a patient who received antiretroviral therapy. These receptors were collected from an adult man with HIV who was CMV-seropositive.

The V and J genes are TRBV2 and TRBJ2-7, with D possibly TRBD2 on 7 matching bases. Trimming removed 4 bases from V and 2 bases from J, with 15 bases in between. The CDR3 contains 15 residues. Germline V gene lookup returns CDR1 SNHLY and CDR2 FYNNEI. This CDR3 reads CASSVGAGAPYEQYF. The CDR3 bases are TGTGCCAGCAGTGTGGGGGCGGGGGCCCCCTACGAGCAGTACTTC.

The chain has TRBV24-1 and TRBJ2-3; 7 bases line up with TRBD1. Germline values: CDR1 KGHDR, CDR2 SFDVKD. V gave up 5 bases and J gave up 3 bases; unmatched junction bases: 4. This CDR3 has 14 amino acids. In DNA, the CDR3 is TGTGCCACCAGTGGACAGGGTTTTACAGATACGCAGTATTTT. Protein sequence: CATSGQGFTDTQYF.

V usage is TRBV28 and J usage is TRBJ1-1; possible D gene TRBD1, 6 bases. The CDR3 totals 17 residues. The V gene's germline CDR1 is MDHEN and CDR2 SYDVKM. Trimming removed 6 bases from V and 0 bases from J, with 20 bases in between. CDR3 in amino acids: CASSPPGGQLLNTEAFF. The CDR3 DNA reads as TGTGCCAGCAGCCCACCCGGCGGACAGTTGCTGAACACTGAAGCTTTCTTT.

This chain links TRBV5-1 with TRBJ2-2; 7 bases are a match to TRBD1. Trimming took 0 bases from V and 7 from J; bases not matched to a gene: 3. CDR3 length equals 14 residues. Germline V CDR1 and CDR2: SGHRS, YFSETQ. The CDR3 sequence is CASSLGQGVGELFF. CDR3 DNA: TGCGCCAGCAGCTTGGGACAGGGCGTCGGGGAGCTGTTTTTT. The full variable domain, completed using reference TRBV5-1 and TRBJ2-2, is KAGVTQTPRYLIKTRGQQVTLSCSPISGHRSVSWYQQTPGQGLQFLFEYFSETQRNKGNFPGRFSGRQFSNSRSEMNVSTLELGDSALYLCASSLGQGVGELFFGEGSRLTVL.

The chain joins TRBV3-1 (or the pseudogene TRBV3-2) to TRBJ1-6; 7 bases match TRBD1. V dropped 0 bases and J dropped 10; count of bases not matched to a gene: 15. The CDR3 is 18 residues long. From germline, CDR1 is LGHDT and CDR2 YNNKEL (reference sequence). Here the CDR3 reads CASSQDFGSGTGDSPLHF. Written as DNA, the CDR3 is TGTGCCAGCAGCCAAGATTTTGGGTCGGGAACAGGGGACTCACCCCTCCACTTT.

The chain joins TRBV6-5 to TRBJ1-1; D not resolved. This CDR3 has 14 residues. V dropped 5 bases and J dropped 6 bases, with 16 bases sitting between them. Germline values: CDR1 MNHEY, CDR2 SVGAGI. The chain's CDR3 is CASSLDLGGPEAFF. The CDR3 DNA sequence: TGTGCCAGCAGTCTTGACCTGGGCGGCCCTGAAGCTTTCTTT.

The chain links TRBV7-9 to TRBJ2-5, with TRBD2 matching over 7 bases. This CDR3 comprises 12 residues. Trimming took 1 base from V and 7 from J; bases not matched to a gene: 0. The germline gives CDR1 SEHNR, CDR2 FQNEAQ (reference sequence). The CDR3 reads CASSLERGTQYF. The DNA of the CDR3 is TGTGCCAGCAGCTTAGAGCGGGGGACCCAGTACTTC.

This clone was detected once. The chain is built from TRBV3-1 (or the pseudogene TRBV3-2) and TRBJ1-2; TRBD1 aligns across 10 bases. With V trimmed by 4 bases and J by 5 bases, 4 bases remained unmatched. There are 14 residues in the CDR3. Germline loops: CDR1 LGHDT, CDR2 YNNKEL (reference sequence). CDR3 in DNA: TGTGCCAGCAGCCTTGCGGGACAGGGGTATGGCTACACCTTC. As protein: CASSLAGQGYGYTF.

This clone was recorded a few times. In DNA, the CDR3 is TGTGCCACCGTGGGATACAGGGGGCAGTCAAATGAGCAGTTCTTC. It codes for CATVGYRGQSNEQFF. This sequence joins TRBV28 and TRBJ2-1; TRBD1 matches 9 bases. With V trimmed by 10 bases and J by 7 bases, 14 bases remained unmatched. Germline V gene data show CDR1 as MDHEN and CDR2 as SYDVKM. This CDR3 region has 15 residues.

The CDR3 sequence is CASSHRATDTQYF. The CDR3, as DNA: TGTGCCAGCAGCCATCGGGCCACAGATACGCAGTATTTT. This sequence joins TRBV3-1 (or the pseudogene TRBV3-2) and TRBJ2-3; D not certain. The CDR3 is 13 residues long. CDR1 LGHDT and CDR2 YNNKEL come from the germline V gene (reference sequence). V was cut by 3 bases and J by 2 bases, with 6 bases left in between.

The chain has TRBV2 and TRBJ2-5; the match to TRBD1 covers 11 bases. V shed 6 bases, J shed 7 bases, and the junction held 10 bases outside the gene matches. Looked up from germline, CDR1 is SNHLY and CDR2 is FYNNEI. This CDR3 contains 15 residues. CDR3 region: CASRAGTGGSGTQYF. The CDR3 DNA follows: TGTGCCAGCAGGGCGGGGACAGGGGGTTCGGGGACCCAGTACTTC.

V gene TRBV19 combines with J gene TRBJ2-7; D is possibly TRBD2 (5 bases). The V end was cut by 5 bases, the J end by 3 bases, with 11 bases between. This CDR3 is built from 13 residues. Germline CDR1 is LNHDA and CDR2 is SQIVND (reference sequence). CDR3 sequence (DNA): TGTGCCAGTAGTTCCGGGATCCTCTACGAGCAGTACTTC. Translating it yields CASSSGILYEQYF.

This clone has a single count. V and J are TRBV10-3 and TRBJ2-1; 7 positions agree with TRBD2. The V gene's germline CDR1 is ENHRY and CDR2 SYGVKD. The CDR3 totals 15 residues. V lost 4 bases, J lost 4 bases, and 7 bases stayed unmatched. The DNA of the CDR3 is TGTGCCATCAGTGCAGGAGCGGGGTCTTACAATGAGCAGTTCTTC. Translation gives CAISAGAGSYNEQFF.

The chain joins TRBV14 to TRBJ2-1; D assignment may be TRBD1 or TRBD2 (5 bases each). This CDR3 is 15 amino acids long. Germline loops: CDR1 SGHDN, CDR2 FVKESK. The V and J ends lost 4 bases and 6 bases respectively, with 16 bases between them. The CDR3 coding sequence is TGTGCCAGCAGCCGCTTTCGAGGGGATTCCAATGAGCAGTTCTTC. This gives the protein CASSRFRGDSNEQFF.

J is TRBJ1-5 and V is TRBV5-1; possibly TRBD1 for D (5 bases). This CDR3 contains 14 residues. CDR1 is SGHRS and CDR2 is YFSETQ in the germline V gene. V shed 2 bases and J shed 3 bases, with 9 bases lying between them. The CDR3, as DNA: TGCGCCAGCAGCTTAGGAGGGGCCAATCAGCCCCAGCATTTT. Residues: CASSLGGANQPQHF. The full variable domain, with the rest looked up from reference TRBV5-1 and TRBJ1-5, is KAGVTQTPRYLIKTRGQQVTLSCSPISGHRSVSWYQQTPGQGLQFLFEYFSETQRNKGNFPGRFSGRQFSNSRSEMNVSTLELGDSALYLCASSLGGANQPQHFGDGTRLSIL.

Only one count was recorded for this clone. The chain combines TRBV3-1 (or the pseudogene TRBV3-2) with TRBJ1-4, with D uncertain. The CDR3 is 15 residues long. Germline CDR1 is LGHDT and CDR2 is YNNKEL (reference sequence). V lost 0 bases and J 7 bases, leaving 12 bases between the germline ends. The CDR3, as DNA: TGTGCCAGCAGCCAAGATTGGGGTAATAGTGAAAAACTGTTTTTT. The encoded protein is CASSQDWGNSEKLFF.

By its share, this clone is large (0.1 to 1%). The chain uses TRBV2 and TRBJ1-1; D might be TRBD1 (6 bases). Germline CDR1 reads SNHLY; CDR2 reads FYNNEI. The ends were cut back, 5 bases at V and 8 bases at J, with 12 bases in the middle. This CDR3 spans 12 amino acids. CDR3 nucleotide sequence: TGTGCCAGCAGTATCAACAGGGAGGAAGCTTTCTTT. It yields the protein CASSINREEAFF.